The clone carrying this TCR beta chain showed up many times. The sample belongs to a study of blood T cell repertoires in COVID-19. Study background: COVID-19 samples, acute and convalescent, were from the United States, Italy and Spain.

Study processing details: Reference gene primers were amplified, and this amplification served to estimate nucleated cell counts. Clones were read by immunoSEQ multiplex PCR, and TCRdb kept only the in-frame ones, dropping some. V and J calls and clone size are given by that table; D and trimming were obtained from the DNA. The top ten clones hold around 2.4% of a sample with some 200,000 clones, around 90% of them seen once. The CDR3 sequence is 14 residues long. V lost 2 bases and J lost 4; bases outside the gene matches: 3. Germline V gene lookup returns CDR1 KGHDR and CDR2 SFDVKD. The sample consisted of PBMCs or T cells enriched from blood (not recorded which). This TCR derives from a woman in her twenties or thirties who had recovered from COVID-19. The chain employs TRBV24-1 and TRBJ2-7, with 8 bases matching TRBD2. CDR3 sequence reads: CATSDSGLAYEQYF. The DNA for the CDR3 is TGTGCCACCAGTGATTCCGGACTAGCTTACGAGCAGTACTTC.